This T cell receptor beta chain derives from a study of Ad26.COV2.S vaccination and SARS-CoV-2 variants. The treatment denotes: roughly 20 received Ad26.COV2.S at low or high dose, single or two shots; about 5 received placebo; per-sample allocation not given. The investigators took samples on day 63 after the first vaccine or placebo injection. What was given as vaccine was an Ad26 vector encoding Wuhan-strain SARS-CoV-2 spike. Sequencing was performed with immunoSEQ multiplex PCR; in TCRdb, only in-frame clones are kept and a portion is missing. The table includes over 400,000 clones, roughly 90% detected once. Germline CDR1 and CDR2: SGHKS and YYEKEE (reference sequence). The CDR3 is made up of 14 amino acids. Trimming stripped 3 bases from V and 3 bases from J, with 13 bases between.

This chain connects TRBV5-5 to TRBJ2-7, with a possible D match to TRBD1 (5 bases). The input for sequencing was peripheral blood, taken in a trial of Ad26.COV2.S vaccine versus placebo. This sequence originates from a person aged 18 to 65 who received the Ad26.COV2.S COVID-19 vaccine or a placebo. The CDR3 DNA follows: TGTGCCAGCAGCTCGGACACTAAAGACTACGAGCAGTACTTC. This translates into CASSSDTKDYEQYF.